This is a list of T cell receptor beta chains from one sample in a study of T cells in Graves' hyperthyroidism and ophthalmopathy. TCRdb passed the multiplex PCR reads through MiXCR, listing each CDR3 protein once. The table has approximately 500,000 distinct CDR3 sequences, around 45% seen once; the top ten hold around 8%. The sequenced sample was peripheral blood or thyroid tissue (not recorded which). Receptors were obtained from a woman aged 18-29 years with Graves' hyperthyroidism. CDR3s include the opening cysteine and the closing phenylalanine or tryptophan. The D gene is left open where the match is weak. Some rows mark clone size as missing; the rest say once, few, many or name a class of expanded clone.

d_call clone_size j_call v_call cdr3_aa cdr3_nt
. many TRBJ1-2 TRBV20-1 CSASTATVMGGLYGYTF TGCAGTGCTAGCACCGCGACAGTGATGGGAGGACTCTATGGCTACACCTTC
. many TRBJ1-5 TRBV7-8 CASSLDRVFQPQHF TGTGCCAGCAGCTTAGACAGGGTATTTCAGCCCCAGCATTTT
. . TRBJ1-1 TRBV9 CASSPLQAQPNTEAFF TGTGCCAGCTCACCTCTCCAGGCCCAACCCAACACTGAAGCTTTCTTT
TRBD1 once TRBJ1-2 TRBV12-3/TRBV12-4 CASSYLDRVGNNYGYTF TGTGCCAGCAGTTATCTTGACAGGGTGGGGAATAACTATGGCTACACCTTC
TRBD1 many TRBJ2-2 TRBV5-5 CASSLEGQGPTGELFF TGTGCCAGCAGCTTGGAGGGACAGGGTCCCACCGGGGAGCTGTTTTTT
. . TRBJ1-4 TRBV10-3 CAISDATSGTYNEKLFF TGTGCCATCAGTGACGCTACTAGCGGGACTTACAATGAAAAACTGTTTTTT
. many TRBJ1-3 TRBV9 CASSVEPGAGNTIYF TGTGCCAGCAGCGTAGAGCCGGGAGCTGGAAACACCATATATTTT
. . TRBJ2-3 TRBV2 CASSGRGIRTDTQYF TGTGCCAGCAGCGGACGGGGGATCCGCACAGATACGCAGTATTTT
. . TRBJ2-6 TRBV2 CASSESQVLRSGANVLTF TGTGCCAGCAGCGAATCACAGGTGCTAAGATCTGGGGCCAACGTCCTGACTTTC
. many TRBJ2-2 TRBV29-1 CSVEAPRRGLGNTGELFF TGCAGCGTTGAAGCTCCCAGGAGGGGGCTAGGGAACACCGGGGAGCTGTTTTTT
. . TRBJ2-7 TRBV15 CATSRGTVSSYEQYF TGTGCCACCAGCAGAGGAACCGTGAGCTCCTACGAGCAGTACTTC
TRBD1 . TRBJ2-7 TRBV11-3 CARASDRVYEQYF TGTGCTAGAGCATCCGACAGGGTTTACGAGCAGTACTTC
. . TRBJ1-2 TRBV7-9 CASSPGAGAYTF TGTGCCAGCAGCCCGGGGGCAGGGGCCTACACCTTC
. many TRBJ2-7 TRBV4-3 CASSPLLGQGELHEQYF TGCGCCAGCAGCCCTCTTCTGGGCCAGGGCGAGCTCCACGAGCAGTACTTC
TRBD1 . TRBJ2-6 TRBV5-1 CASSFEGATGANVLTF TGCGCCAGCAGCTTTGAGGGGGCTACTGGGGCCAACGTCCTGACTTTC
. many TRBJ1-5 TRBV19 CASSFAILSNQPQHF TGTGCCAGTAGTTTCGCGATCCTCAGCAATCAGCCCCAGCATTTT
TRBD1 . TRBJ1-2 TRBV5-5 CACNPGQEFLYGYTF TGTGCCTGCAATCCGGGACAGGAGTTTTTATATGGCTACACCTTC
. . TRBJ2-1 TRBV2 CASRLTAFSSYNEQFF TGTGCCAGCAGACTTACAGCATTTAGCTCCTACAATGAGCAGTTCTTC
. . TRBJ2-7 TRBV10-3 CAISKTGQFGPYEQYF TGTGCCATCAGTAAAACCGGACAGTTCGGCCCCTACGAGCAGTACTTC
. many TRBJ1-3 TRBV5-1 CASSFDKASGNTIYF TGCGCCAGCAGCTTCGACAAGGCCTCTGGAAACACCATATATTTT
. many TRBJ1-6 TRBV4-1 CASSQDPGTYNSPLHF TGTGCCAGCAGCCAAGATCCGGGAACTTATAATTCACCCCTCCACTTT
. large TRBJ2-7 TRBV7-6 CASSSGREQYF TGTGCCAGCAGCTCTGGGAGGGAGCAGTACTTC
. many TRBJ1-1 TRBV20-1 CSAQRARETEAFF TGCAGTGCCCAGAGGGCTCGAGAAACTGAAGCTTTCTTT
. many TRBJ1-2 TRBV6-1 CASSEGDSLDYGHTF TGTGCCAGCAGTGAAGGAGACAGCCTGGACTATGGCCACACCTTC
. many TRBJ2-5 TRBV24-1 CATSDLHLETQYF TGTGCCACCAGTGATTTGCATTTGGAGACCCAGTACTTC
. many TRBJ1-4 TRBV15 CATSGGTAEKLFF TGTGCCACCAGCGGTGGGACCGCTGAAAAACTGTTTTTT
. . TRBJ1-3 TRBV9 CASSTGSGLGNTIYF TGTGCCAGCAGCACAGGGAGCGGCCTCGGTAACACCATATATTTT
TRBD2 . TRBJ2-7 TRBV10-3 CASRGTSSNYEQYF TGTGCCAGCAGGGGGACTAGCTCCAACTACGAGCAGTACTTC
TRBD1 . TRBJ2-7 TRBV2 CATTGGASYEQYF TGTGCCACCACAGGGGGAGCCTCCTACGAGCAGTACTTC
. . TRBJ2-7 TRBV7-6 CASSRASEQYF TGTGCCAGCAGCAGGGCTTCCGAGCAGTACTTC
. many TRBJ2-7 TRBV29-1 CSVADGREQYF TGCAGCGTTGCCGACGGTCGGGAGCAGTACTTC
TRBD1 . TRBJ1-4 TRBV4-1 CASSQDPRTGDGKLFF TGCGCCAGCAGCCAGGATCCAAGGACAGGGGATGGAAAACTGTTTTTT
TRBD1 . TRBJ1-6 TRBV7-9 CASSLGGQGGNSPLHF TGTGCCAGCAGCTTAGGGGGACAGGGGGGGAATTCACCCCTCCACTTT
TRBD1 many TRBJ2-7 TRBV29-1 CSVVPGTGFYEQYF TGCAGCGTTGTCCCGGGGACAGGGTTCTACGAGCAGTACTTC
. . TRBJ2-6 TRBV10-2 CASSIAGSYSGANVLTF TGCGCCAGCAGTATCGCAGGTTCATACTCTGGGGCCAACGTCCTGACTTTC
. . TRBJ1-4 TRBV19 CASRRTNEKLFF TGTGCCAGCCGAAGGACTAATGAAAAACTGTTTTTT
. . TRBJ1-4 TRBV7-9 CASSLLQGGEKLFF TGTGCCAGCAGCCTCCTACAGGGAGGTGAAAAACTGTTTTTT
TRBD1 once TRBJ2-2 TRBV7-8 CASSKTQGNGELFF TGTGCCAGCAGCAAGACACAGGGGAACGGGGAGCTGTTTTTT
. many TRBJ1-5 TRBV10-3 CAISEEHSNQPQHF TGTGCCATCAGTGAGGAACACAGCAATCAGCCCCAGCATTTT
. many TRBJ2-5 TRBV27 CASSPIGDRQETQYF TGTGCCAGCAGTCCGATAGGAGACAGACAAGAGACCCAGTACTTC